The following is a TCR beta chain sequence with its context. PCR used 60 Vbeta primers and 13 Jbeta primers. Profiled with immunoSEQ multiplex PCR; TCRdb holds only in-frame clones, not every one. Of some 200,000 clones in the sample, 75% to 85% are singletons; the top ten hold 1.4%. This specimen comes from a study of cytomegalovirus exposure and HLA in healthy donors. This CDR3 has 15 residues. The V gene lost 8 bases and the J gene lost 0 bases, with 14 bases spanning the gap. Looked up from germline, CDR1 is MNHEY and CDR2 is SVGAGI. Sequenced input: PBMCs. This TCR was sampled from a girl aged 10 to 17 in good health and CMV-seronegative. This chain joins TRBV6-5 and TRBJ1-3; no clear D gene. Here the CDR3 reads CASALQPRSGNTIYF. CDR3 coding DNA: TGTGCCAGCGCCCTACAGCCTCGCTCTGGAAACACCATATATTTT.